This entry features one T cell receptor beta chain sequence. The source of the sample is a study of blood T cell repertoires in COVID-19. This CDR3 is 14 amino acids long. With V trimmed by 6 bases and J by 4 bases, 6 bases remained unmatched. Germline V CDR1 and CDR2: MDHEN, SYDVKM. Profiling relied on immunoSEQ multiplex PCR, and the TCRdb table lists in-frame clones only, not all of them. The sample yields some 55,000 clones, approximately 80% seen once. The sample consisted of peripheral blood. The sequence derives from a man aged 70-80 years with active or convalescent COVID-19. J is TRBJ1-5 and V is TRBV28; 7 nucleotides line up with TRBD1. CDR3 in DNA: TGTGCCAGCAGGGAGGGGGCACCAAATCAGCCCCAGCATTTT. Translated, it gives CASREGAPNQPQHF.